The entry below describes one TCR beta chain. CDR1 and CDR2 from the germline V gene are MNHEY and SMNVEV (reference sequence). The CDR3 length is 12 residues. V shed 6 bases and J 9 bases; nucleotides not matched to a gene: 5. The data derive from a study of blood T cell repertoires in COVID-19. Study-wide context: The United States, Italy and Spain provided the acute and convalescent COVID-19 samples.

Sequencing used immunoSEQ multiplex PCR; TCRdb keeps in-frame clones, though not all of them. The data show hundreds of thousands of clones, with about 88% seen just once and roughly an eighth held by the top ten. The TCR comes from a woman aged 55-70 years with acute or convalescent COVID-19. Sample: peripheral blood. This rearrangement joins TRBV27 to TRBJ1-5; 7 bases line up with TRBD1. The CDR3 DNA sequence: TGTGCCAGCAGAAACCAGGGGGGGCCCCAGCATTTT. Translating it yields CASRNQGGPQHF.